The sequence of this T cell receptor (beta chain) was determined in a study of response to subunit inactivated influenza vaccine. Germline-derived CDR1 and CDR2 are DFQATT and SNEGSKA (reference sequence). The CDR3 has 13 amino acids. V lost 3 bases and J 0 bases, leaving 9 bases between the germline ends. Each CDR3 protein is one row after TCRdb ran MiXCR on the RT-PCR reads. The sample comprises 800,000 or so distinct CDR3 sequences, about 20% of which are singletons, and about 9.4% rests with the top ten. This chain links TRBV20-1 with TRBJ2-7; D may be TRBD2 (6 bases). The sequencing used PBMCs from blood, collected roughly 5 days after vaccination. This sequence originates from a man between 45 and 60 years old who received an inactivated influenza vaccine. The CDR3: CSASGRTSYEQYF. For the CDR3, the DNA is TGCAGTGCTAGCGGGAGAACCTCCTACGAGCAGTACTTC.